This is a list of T cell receptor beta chains from one sample in a study of Graves' ophthalmopathy and Graves' hyperthyroidism. TCRdb reprocessed the multiplex PCR reads with MiXCR, giving one entry per CDR3 protein. The table lists about 380,000 distinct CDR3 sequences, 15% to 19% of them singletons. Source material: peripheral blood. The receptors were sampled from a woman under 30 with stable Graves' hyperthyroidism. Both conserved end residues are part of each CDR3.

V gene: TRBV28
J gene: TRBJ1-1
CDR3 protein: CASSSVKGALNTEACF

V gene: TRBV20-1
J gene: TRBJ1-1
CDR3 protein: CSARVEGQLNTEAFF

V gene: TRBV15
J gene: TRBJ1-1
CDR3 protein: CATSRDEVNTEAFF

V gene: TRBV6-5
J gene: TRBJ1-2
CDR3 protein: CASGYSGLPDLNYGYTF

V gene: TRBV9
J gene: TRBJ1-6
CDR3 protein: CASSVGQGNNSPLHF

V gene: TRBV7-8
J gene: TRBJ1-1
CDR3 protein: CASSFGQAVRAFF

V gene: TRBV9
J gene: TRBJ2-7
CDR3 protein: CASSPSGTLHSYEQYF

V gene: TRBV12-3/TRBV12-4
J gene: TRBJ1-1
CDR3 protein: CASSLTFMNTEAFF

V gene: TRBV29-1
J gene: TRBJ1-1
CDR3 protein: CSVKGKPGTEAFF

V gene: TRBV19
J gene: TRBJ1-4
CDR3 protein: CASSIDLLAQGSNEKLFF

V gene: TRBV24-1
J gene: TRBJ2-4
CDR3 protein: CATSDFGSDIKYF

V gene: TRBV11-2
J gene: TRBJ1-1
CDR3 protein: CASSLVGGRETEAFF

V gene: TRBV3-1
J gene: TRBJ2-7
CDR3 protein: CASSQAHQGSYEQYF

V gene: TRBV4-2
J gene: TRBJ1-2
CDR3 protein: CASSQEADSNYGYTF

V gene: TRBV5-1
J gene: TRBJ1-1
CDR3 protein: CASSLTAGGSEAFF

V gene: TRBV20-1
J gene: TRBJ1-2
CDR3 protein: CSAKGYGYTF

V gene: TRBV5-8
J gene: TRBJ2-4
CDR3 protein: CASSSGQGIQYF

V gene: TRBV2
J gene: TRBJ2-5
CDR3 protein: CASSEEYRETQYF

V gene: TRBV10-3
J gene: TRBJ2-2
CDR3 protein: CAISPGTGGRGELFF

V gene: TRBV19
J gene: TRBJ1-5
CDR3 protein: CASSTQGARQPQHF

V gene: TRBV7-6
J gene: TRBJ2-7
CDR3 protein: CASSLVGTVSSYEQYF

V gene: TRBV4-1
J gene: TRBJ1-5
CDR3 protein: CASSQGALGVGNQPQHF

V gene: TRBV12-3/TRBV12-4
J gene: TRBJ2-4
CDR3 protein: CASSYLGRGNIQYF

V gene: TRBV5-1
J gene: TRBJ2-7
CDR3 protein: CASSGQGVGSYEQYF

V gene: TRBV28
J gene: TRBJ1-2
CDR3 protein: CASSLQDLNYGYTF